Listed below are T cell receptor beta chains from one sample, sequenced in a study of Graves' ophthalmopathy and Graves' hyperthyroidism. One entry per CDR3 protein results from TCRdb running MiXCR on the multiplex PCR reads. The data hold about 1.2 million distinct CDR3 sequences, with about 36% observed a single time. The specimen sequenced was peripheral blood or thyroid tissue (not recorded which). These receptors originate from an adult man with Graves' hyperthyroidism. Each CDR3 is given with its conserved first and last residue. The D gene is left open where the match is weak. Rows may omit the clone size; those that give it use once, few, many or a size class.

>many|TRBJ1-1|.|TRBV7-6
TGTGCCAGCAGCGCGCCGAACACTGAAGCTTTCTTT
CASSAPNTEAFF
>.|TRBJ1-5|.|TRBV11-1
TGTGCCAGCAGCCGAACTGCAGGGAGCCCCGGAATGGATCCCCAGCATTTT
CASSRTAGSPGMDPQHF
>.|TRBJ2-2|.|TRBV12-3/TRBV12-4
TGTGCCATCCACCCCGGCTTATCCGGGGAGCTGTTTTTT
CAIHPGLSGELFF
>.|TRBJ1-5|.|TRBV10-3
TGTGCCATCAGTCTAGTACAGGGCGGTCAGCCCCAGCATTTT
CAISLVQGGQPQHF
>once|TRBJ2-1|.|TRBV19
TGTGCCAGTAAGTCGCGGACGGCTAGCTCCTACAATGAGCAGTTCTTC
CASKSRTASSYNEQFF
>few|TRBJ2-2|TRBD2|TRBV12-3/TRBV12-4
TGTGCCAGCAGTCGAAGCGGGGGGAACACCGGGGAGCTGTTTTTT
CASSRSGGNTGELFF
>many|TRBJ2-7|.|TRBV7-3
TGTGCCAGCAGCTTAGGGGCAAACTACGAGCAGTACTTC
CASSLGANYEQYF
>.|TRBJ1-6|.|TRBV20-1
TGCAGTGCTAGAGTGACCTTGGGTTCACCCCTCCACTTT
CSARVTLGSPLHF
>.|TRBJ2-5|.|TRBV12-3/TRBV12-4
TGTGCCAGCATCGAGACCCAGTACTTC
CASIETQYF
>many|TRBJ2-7|.|TRBV24-1
TGTGCCACGAGCGAGAGGGGTACCTACGAGCAGTACTTC
CATSERGTYEQYF
>.|TRBJ1-1|.|TRBV4-1
TGCGCCAGCAGCCAAGGCCCCGACAGAAACACTGAAGCTTTCTTT
CASSQGPDRNTEAFF
>few|TRBJ1-1|TRBD1|TRBV10-3
TGTGCCATCAGCTCCGACAGGGTTGGGACTGAAGCTTTCTTT
CAISSDRVGTEAFF
>few|TRBJ1-2|.|TRBV20-1
TGCAGCGCGAGGTGGCGCCTTACTAACTATGGCTACACCTTC
CSARWRLTNYGYTF
>.|TRBJ1-3|.|TRBV6-5
TGTGCCAGCAGGCGAGACAGTAGCTTTCCTGGAAACACCATATATTTT
CASRRDSSFPGNTIYF
>many|TRBJ1-1|TRBD1|TRBV5-5
TGTGCCAGCAGCCTACTGGGACAGTTGAACACTGAAGCTTTCTTT
CASSLLGQLNTEAFF
>.|TRBJ1-4|TRBD1|TRBV12-3/TRBV12-4
TGTGCCATCAGGGGGCTTGTCGGGGATAATGAAAAACTGTTTTTT
CAIRGLVGDNEKLFF
>.|TRBJ1-1|.|TRBV9
TGTGCCAGCAGCGTAGATGGGTATCCCAACACTGAAGCTTTCTTT
CASSVDGYPNTEAFF
>once|TRBJ1-2|.|TRBV6-5
TGTGCCAGCAGTTTTAAGTATGGCTACACCTTC
CASSFKYGYTF
>.|TRBJ1-5|.|TRBV9
TGTGCCAGCAGCGTAGGAATCAGGGGCAATCAGCCCCAGCATTTT
CASSVGIRGNQPQHF
>.|TRBJ2-3|.|TRBV29-1
TGCGGCGCTCTAGAGGTATGGGGCACAGATACGCAGTATTTT
CGALEVWGTDTQYF
>.|TRBJ2-5|TRBD2|TRBV4-1
TGCGCCAGCAGCCAAGCCCTAGCGGGTTGGGAGACCCAGTACTTC
CASSQALAGWETQYF
>.|TRBJ1-6|TRBD1|TRBV7-9
TGTGCCAGCAGCTTATCCCTGCCGGGACAGTCGAATTCACCCCTCCACTTT
CASSLSLPGQSNSPLHF
>few|TRBJ1-1|TRBD1|TRBV12-3/TRBV12-4
TGTGCCAGCAGTCCGGGGACAGGGGGCAGCACTGAAGCTTTCTTT
CASSPGTGGSTEAFF
>.|TRBJ2-2|.|TRBV14
TGTGCCAGCAGCCCGGGAGCGGCGTATCGCACCGGGGAGCTGTTTTTT
CASSPGAAYRTGELFF
>many|TRBJ2-6|.|TRBV28
TGTGCCAGCAGTCCAGAAAACTCTGGGGCCAACGTCCTGACTTTC
CASSPENSGANVLTF
>many|TRBJ1-4|.|TRBV5-1
TGCGCCAGCAGCTGGAGAGGTGGAGAACGGCGTGAAAAACTGTTTTTT
CASSWRGGERREKLFF
>many|TRBJ2-5|.|TRBV7-9
TGTGCCAGCAGACCTTTACCGGGGGCGGGGGAGACCCAGTACTTC
CASRPLPGAGETQYF
>.|TRBJ2-3|.|TRBV10-3
TGTGCCATCATGACCGGCCTAGGTCAGGGAAGGACAGATACGCAGTATTTT
CAIMTGLGQGRTDTQYF
>many|TRBJ2-2|.|TRBV24-1
TGTGCCACCAGTTCAAGTGGGACACCAGTAAACACCGGGGAGCTGTTTTTT
CATSSSGTPVNTGELFF
>.|TRBJ1-5|.|TRBV20-1
TGCAGTGCTAGAGATGAAAGATTTAGCAATCAGCCCCAGCATTTT
CSARDERFSNQPQHF
>once|TRBJ1-1|.|TRBV7-2
TGTGCCAGCAAACATAGCGGGGGGAGAGCTTTCTTT
CASKHSGGRAFF
>many|TRBJ1-5|.|TRBV15
TGTGCCACCAGCAGCGTCCGGGCGAATCAGCCCCAGCATTTT
CATSSVRANQPQHF
>many|TRBJ2-5|.|TRBV15
TGTGCCACCAGCAGAGGGGTCCGGGGCCTTTCGCAAGGGACCCAGTACTTC
CATSRGVRGLSQGTQYF
>.|TRBJ2-2|TRBD2|TRBV7-9
TGTGCCAGCAGCCATACTAGCGGGAGGGTTACCGGGGAGCTGTTTTTT
CASSHTSGRVTGELFF
>many|TRBJ1-5|.|TRBV7-8
TGTGCCAGCAGCTTACGGGGAAGGCAGGTTCAGCCCCAGCATTTT
CASSLRGRQVQPQHF
>few|TRBJ1-1|TRBD1|TRBV11-2
TGTGCCAGCAGTTTAGCCACAGGGGGCGGGAACACTGAAGCTTTCTTT
CASSLATGGGNTEAFF
>.|TRBJ1-5|.|TRBV6-5
TGTGCCAGCACCGACGGAGGTGGGGTCAGGAATCAGCCCCAGCATTTT
CASTDGGGVRNQPQHF
>many|TRBJ2-5|.|TRBV7-7
TGTGCCAGCAGCTTAACTCCAGCCCTCGGGACCCAGTACTTC
CASSLTPALGTQYF
>many|TRBJ2-2|TRBD1|TRBV15
TGTGCCACCAGTACGGGACAGGGGCCAGCGGGGGAGCTGTTTTTT
CATSTGQGPAGELFF
>many|TRBJ1-1|.|TRBV12-3/TRBV12-4
TGTGCCAGCACGCGGTACACTGAAGCTTTCTTT
CASTRYTEAFF
>few|TRBJ2-5|.|TRBV5-6
TGTGCCAGTAACCGCTGGGGGTTGATAGAGACCCAGTACTTC
CASNRWGLIETQYF
>many|TRBJ2-6|.|TRBV10-3
TGTGCCTCCCATGATGCCTCTGGGGCCAACGTCCTGACTTTC
CASHDASGANVLTF
>many|TRBJ1-5|TRBD1|TRBV20-1
TGCAGTGCTTCCGGGACAGGGGCGGTTTTCAATCAGCCCCAGCATTTT
CSASGTGAVFNQPQHF
>few|TRBJ2-2|.|TRBV19
TGTGCCAGTAGTATGACGGGCAAAGGCGGGTCCGGGGAGCTGTTTTTT
CASSMTGKGGSGELFF
>.|TRBJ2-5|.|TRBV7-2
TGTGCCAGCAGCTTCGTGGGGGAAGGGCAGCAGTACTTC
CASSFVGEGQQYF
>.|TRBJ1-3|.|TRBV7-3
TGCGCCAGCAGCCAAGATCTAGCCAGCTTCTCGGGCTCTGGAAACACCATATATTTT
CASSQDLASFSGSGNTIYF
>.|TRBJ2-7|TRBD2|TRBV7-2
TGTGCCAGCAGCACCGGGGCTAGCGGGTTAGCCTACGAGCAGTACTTC
CASSTGASGLAYEQYF
>many|TRBJ2-7|.|TRBV7-8
TGTGCCAGCAGCCACGCCGGGAGCACCTACGAGCAGTACTTC
CASSHAGSTYEQYF
>.|TRBJ2-2|.|TRBV9
TGTGCCAGCAGCGCTGAATCAGGGGAGCCCGGGGAGCTGTTTTTT
CASSAESGEPGELFF
>many|TRBJ1-4|.|TRBV12-3/TRBV12-4
TGTGCCAGCAAAAGGGCAAGTGCAACTAATGAAAAACTGTTTTTT
CASKRASATNEKLFF
>.|TRBJ1-2|.|TRBV20-1
TGCAGTGCTAGAGATTTTGGCTATGGCTACACCTTC
CSARDFGYGYTF
>many|TRBJ1-3|.|TRBV19
TGTGCCAGTACCCCGACTGATGCCTCTGGAAACACCATATATTTT
CASTPTDASGNTIYF
>few|TRBJ2-2|.|TRBV12-3/TRBV12-4
TGTGCCAGCAGAGAAACAGGGTTCAACACCGGGGAGCTGTTTTTT
CASRETGFNTGELFF